This paragraph reports one TCR beta chain. The CDR3 end shows no conserved phenylalanine or tryptophan, and so a read error is likely. This specimen belongs to a study of lymphopenia after photon versus proton radiotherapy. Germline V gene data show CDR1 as SGHTS and CDR2 as YDEGEE. V gave up 5 bases and J gave up 4 bases; unmatched junction bases: 5. The CDR3 runs 13 residues. The protocol was immunoSEQ multiplex PCR, while the TCRdb copy is restricted to in-frame clones and leaves out a portion. The table has 55,000 to 70,000 clones, 87% seen once. This specimen consisted of peripheral blood, obtained from a patient treated with proton-based radiotherapy. The chain couples TRBV5-8 to TRBJ1-2; 7 nucleotides line up with TRBD1. The TCR comes from a man older than 75 with esophageal cancer. The CDR3: CASRMTGTYGYTL. For the CDR3, the DNA is TGTGCCAGCAGAATGACAGGGACCTATGGCTACACCCTC.